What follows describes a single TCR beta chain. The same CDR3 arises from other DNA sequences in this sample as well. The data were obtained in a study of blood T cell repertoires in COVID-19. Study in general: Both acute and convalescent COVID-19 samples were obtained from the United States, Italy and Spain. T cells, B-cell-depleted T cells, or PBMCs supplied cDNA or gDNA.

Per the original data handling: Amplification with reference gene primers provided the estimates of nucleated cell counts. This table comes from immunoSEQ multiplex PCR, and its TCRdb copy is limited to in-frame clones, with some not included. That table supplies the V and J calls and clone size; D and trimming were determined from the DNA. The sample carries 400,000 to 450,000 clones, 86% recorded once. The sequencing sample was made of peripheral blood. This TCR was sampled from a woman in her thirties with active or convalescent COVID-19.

The CDR3 nucleotides read TGTGCCAGCAGCCTAGGACAGGGCGATGGCTACACCTTC. Translating gives CASSLGQGDGYTF. The genes are TRBV6-5 and TRBJ1-2; 8 nucleotides match TRBD1. J was trimmed by 6 bases and V by 6 bases; bases with no gene match: 6. Germline V gene data show CDR1 as MNHEY and CDR2 as SVGAGI. The CDR3 covers 13 residues.